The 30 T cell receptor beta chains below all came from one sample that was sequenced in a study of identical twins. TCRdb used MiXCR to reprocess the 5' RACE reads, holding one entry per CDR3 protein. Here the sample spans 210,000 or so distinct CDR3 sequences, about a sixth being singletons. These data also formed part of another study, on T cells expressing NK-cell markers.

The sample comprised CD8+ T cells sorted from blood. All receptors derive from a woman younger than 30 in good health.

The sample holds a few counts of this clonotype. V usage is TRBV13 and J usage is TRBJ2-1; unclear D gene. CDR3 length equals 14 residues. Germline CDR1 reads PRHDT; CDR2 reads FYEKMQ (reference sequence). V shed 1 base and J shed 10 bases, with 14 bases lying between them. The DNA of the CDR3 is TGTGCCAGCAGCTTAGCCTTCTCTTCCAAAGAGCAGTTCTTC. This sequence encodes CASSLAFSSKEQFF.

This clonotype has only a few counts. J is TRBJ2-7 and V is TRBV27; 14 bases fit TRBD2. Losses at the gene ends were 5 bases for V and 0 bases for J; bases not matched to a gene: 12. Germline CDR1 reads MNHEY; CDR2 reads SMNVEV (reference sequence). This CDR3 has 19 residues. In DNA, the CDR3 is TGTGCCAGCAGTCCCCGCGGGACTAGCGGGGGACCGATCTCCTACGAGCAGTACTTC. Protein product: CASSPRGTSGGPISYEQYF.

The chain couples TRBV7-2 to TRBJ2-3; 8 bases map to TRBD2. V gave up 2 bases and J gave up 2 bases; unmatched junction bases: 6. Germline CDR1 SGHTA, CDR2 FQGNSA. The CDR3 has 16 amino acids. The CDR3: CASSLWTSPTTDTQYF. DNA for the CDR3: TGTGCCAGCAGCTTATGGACTAGCCCTACCACAGATACGCAGTATTTT.

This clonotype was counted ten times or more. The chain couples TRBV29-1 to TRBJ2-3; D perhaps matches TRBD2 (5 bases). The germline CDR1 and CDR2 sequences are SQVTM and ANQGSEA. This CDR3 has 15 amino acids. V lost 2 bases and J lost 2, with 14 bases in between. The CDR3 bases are TGCAGCGTTGAAAAGAGGGCGCAGGACACAGATACGCAGTATTTT. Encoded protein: CSVEKRAQDTDTQYF.

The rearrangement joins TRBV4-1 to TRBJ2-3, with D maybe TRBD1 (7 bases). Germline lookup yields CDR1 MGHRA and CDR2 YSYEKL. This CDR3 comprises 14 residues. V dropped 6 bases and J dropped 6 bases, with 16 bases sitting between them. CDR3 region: CASSSGGPMDTQYF. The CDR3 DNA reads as TGCGCCAGCAGTTCAGGGGGGCCGATGGATACGCAGTATTTT.

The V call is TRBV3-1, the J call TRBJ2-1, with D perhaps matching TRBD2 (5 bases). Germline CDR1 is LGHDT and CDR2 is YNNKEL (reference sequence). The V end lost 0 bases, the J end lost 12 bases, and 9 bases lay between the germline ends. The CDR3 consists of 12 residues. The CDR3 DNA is TGTGCCAGCAGCCAAGACCGGGGTTCGCAGTTCTTC. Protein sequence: CASSQDRGSQFF.

The CDR3 sequence: CASSPGPMGRFRETQYF. CDR3 DNA: TGTGCCAGCAGCCCCGGGCCTATGGGGCGGTTCAGGGAGACCCAGTACTTC. The genes are TRBV27 and TRBJ2-5, with D possibly matching TRBD1 (5 bases). This CDR3 has 17 amino acids. The V end was cut by 6 bases, the J end by 5 bases, with 25 bases between. The germline gives CDR1 MNHEY, CDR2 SMNVEV (reference sequence).

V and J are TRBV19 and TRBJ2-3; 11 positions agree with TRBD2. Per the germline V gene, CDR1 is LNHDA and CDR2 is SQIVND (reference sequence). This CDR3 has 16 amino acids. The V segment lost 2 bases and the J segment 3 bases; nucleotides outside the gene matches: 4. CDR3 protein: CASSILTSGGTDTQYF. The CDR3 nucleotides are TGTGCCAGTAGTATACTTACTAGCGGGGGAACAGATACGCAGTATTTT.

In DNA, the CDR3 is TGTGCCAGCAGTTGGGAGTCTGTAGCGGGGGGATCCTACGAGCAGTACTTC. Translated: CASSWESVAGGSYEQYF. The rearrangement joins TRBV6-2 or TRBV6-3 to TRBJ2-7; 10 bases agree with TRBD2. The CDR3 totals 17 residues. V trimming: 4 bases; J trimming: 1 base; junction bases outside the gene matches: 10. CDR1 is MNHEY and CDR2 is SVGEGT in the germline V gene.

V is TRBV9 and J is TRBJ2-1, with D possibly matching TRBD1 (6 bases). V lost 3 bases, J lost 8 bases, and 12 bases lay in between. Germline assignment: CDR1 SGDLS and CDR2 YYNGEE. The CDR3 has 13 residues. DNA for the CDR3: TGTGCCAGCAGCGCCAGTAACAGGGATGAGCAGTTCTTC. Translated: CASSASNRDEQFF.

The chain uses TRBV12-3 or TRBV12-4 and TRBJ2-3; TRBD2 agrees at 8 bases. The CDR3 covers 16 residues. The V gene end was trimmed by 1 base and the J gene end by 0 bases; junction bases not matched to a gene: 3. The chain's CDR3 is CASSLGSGSSTDTQYF. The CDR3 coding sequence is TGTGCCAGCAGTTTAGGGAGCGGGAGTAGCACAGATACGCAGTATTTT.

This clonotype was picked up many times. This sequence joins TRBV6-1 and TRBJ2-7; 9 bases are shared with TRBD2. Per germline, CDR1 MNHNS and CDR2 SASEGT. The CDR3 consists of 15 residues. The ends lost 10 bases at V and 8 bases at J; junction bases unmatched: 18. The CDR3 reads CANIAGETIRCQQYF. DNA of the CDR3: TGTGCCAACATAGCGGGGGAAACCATACGATGTCAGCAGTACTTC.

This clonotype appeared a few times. The CDR3 sequence: CASSYGAGELFF. CDR3 nucleotides: TGTGCCAGCAGTTATGGGGCCGGGGAGCTGTTTTTT. V is TRBV6-5 and J is TRBJ2-2; unclear D gene. Germline loops: CDR1 MNHEY, CDR2 SVGAGI. The CDR3 extends over 12 amino acids. V was pared by 3 bases and J by 6 bases, with 5 bases between.

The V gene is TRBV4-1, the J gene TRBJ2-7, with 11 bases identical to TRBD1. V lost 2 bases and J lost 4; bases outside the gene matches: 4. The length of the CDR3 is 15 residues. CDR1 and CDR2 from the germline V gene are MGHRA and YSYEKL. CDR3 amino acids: CASSQKGTGGYEQYF. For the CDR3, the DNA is TGCGCCAGCAGCCAAAAGGGGACAGGGGGATACGAGCAGTACTTC.

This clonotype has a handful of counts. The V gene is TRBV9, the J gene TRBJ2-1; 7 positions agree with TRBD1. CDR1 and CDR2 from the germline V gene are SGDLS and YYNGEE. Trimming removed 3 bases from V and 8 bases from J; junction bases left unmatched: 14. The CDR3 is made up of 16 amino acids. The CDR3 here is CASSEGTVVLGDEQFF. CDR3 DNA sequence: TGTGCCAGCAGCGAGGGGACAGTAGTATTGGGGGATGAGCAGTTCTTC.

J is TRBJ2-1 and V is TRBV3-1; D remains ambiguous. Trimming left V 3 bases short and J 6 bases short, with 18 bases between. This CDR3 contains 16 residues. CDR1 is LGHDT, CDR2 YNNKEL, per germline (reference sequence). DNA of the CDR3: TGTGCCAGCAGCCATCCCAGGCCCCCGGCCCCCAATGAGCAGTTCTTC. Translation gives CASSHPRPPAPNEQFF.

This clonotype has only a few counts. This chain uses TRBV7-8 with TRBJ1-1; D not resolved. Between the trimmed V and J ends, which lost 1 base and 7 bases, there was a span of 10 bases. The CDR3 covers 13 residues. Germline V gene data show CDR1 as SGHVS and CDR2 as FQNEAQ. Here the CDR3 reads CASSLVVRNEAFF. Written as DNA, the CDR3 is TGTGCCAGCAGCTTAGTCGTTAGAAATGAAGCTTTCTTT.

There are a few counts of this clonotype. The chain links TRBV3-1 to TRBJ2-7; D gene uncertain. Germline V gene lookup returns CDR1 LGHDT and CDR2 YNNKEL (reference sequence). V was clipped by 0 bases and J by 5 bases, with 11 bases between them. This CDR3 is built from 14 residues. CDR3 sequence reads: CASSQDLTVDEQYF. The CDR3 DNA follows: TGTGCCAGCAGCCAAGACTTGACCGTTGACGAGCAGTACTTC.

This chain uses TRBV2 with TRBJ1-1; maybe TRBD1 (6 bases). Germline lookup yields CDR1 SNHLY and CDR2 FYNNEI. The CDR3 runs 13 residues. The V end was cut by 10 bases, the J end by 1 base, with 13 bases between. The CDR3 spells CATPGGRNTEAFF. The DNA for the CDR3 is TGTGCCACCCCGGGGGGGCGGAACACTGAAGCTTTCTTT.

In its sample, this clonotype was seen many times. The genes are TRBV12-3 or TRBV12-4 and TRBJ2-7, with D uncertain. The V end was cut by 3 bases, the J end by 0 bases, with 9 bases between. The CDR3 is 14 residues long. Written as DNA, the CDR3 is TGTGCCAGCAGTTTCGGACCTGTCTCCTACGAGCAGTACTTC. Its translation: CASSFGPVSYEQYF.

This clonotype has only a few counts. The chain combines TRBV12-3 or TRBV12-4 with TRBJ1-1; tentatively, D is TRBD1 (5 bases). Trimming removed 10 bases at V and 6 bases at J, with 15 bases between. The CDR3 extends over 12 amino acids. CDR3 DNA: TGTGCCACTTCACTTGGAGGGGCTGAAGCTTTCTTT. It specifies CATSLGGAEAFF.

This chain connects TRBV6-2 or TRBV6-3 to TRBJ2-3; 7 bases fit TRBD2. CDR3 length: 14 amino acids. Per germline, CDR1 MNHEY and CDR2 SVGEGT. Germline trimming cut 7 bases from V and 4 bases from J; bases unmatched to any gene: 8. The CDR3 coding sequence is TGTGCCAGCATAGGAGCGGGATCGGCAGATACGCAGTATTTT. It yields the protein CASIGAGSADTQYF.

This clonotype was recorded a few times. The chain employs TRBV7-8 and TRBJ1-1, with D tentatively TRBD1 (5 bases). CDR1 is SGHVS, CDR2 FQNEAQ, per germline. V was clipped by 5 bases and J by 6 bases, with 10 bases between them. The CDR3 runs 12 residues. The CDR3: CASSGGGAEAFF. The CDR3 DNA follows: TGTGCCAGCAGCGGGGGGGGGGCTGAAGCTTTCTTT.

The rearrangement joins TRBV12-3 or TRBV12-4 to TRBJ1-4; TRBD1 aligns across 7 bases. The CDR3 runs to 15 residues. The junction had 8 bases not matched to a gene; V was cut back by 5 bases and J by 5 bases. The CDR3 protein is CASSPKGQSNEKLFF. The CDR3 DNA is TGTGCCAGCAGTCCGAAGGGACAGTCAAATGAAAAACTGTTTTTT.

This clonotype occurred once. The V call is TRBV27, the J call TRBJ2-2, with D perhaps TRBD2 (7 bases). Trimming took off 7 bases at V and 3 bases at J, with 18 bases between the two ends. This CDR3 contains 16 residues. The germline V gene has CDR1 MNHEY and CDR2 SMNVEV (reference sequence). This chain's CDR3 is CASTSWREGDTGELFF. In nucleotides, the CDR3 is TGTGCCAGCACCTCGTGGAGGGAGGGGGACACCGGGGAGCTGTTTTTT.

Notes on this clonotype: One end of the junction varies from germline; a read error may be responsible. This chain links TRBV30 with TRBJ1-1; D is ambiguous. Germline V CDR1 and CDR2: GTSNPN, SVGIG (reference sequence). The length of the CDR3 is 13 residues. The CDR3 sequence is CAWSLGSHTEDFF. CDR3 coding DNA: TGTGCCTGGAGTCTAGGGTCGCACACTGAAGATTTCTTT.

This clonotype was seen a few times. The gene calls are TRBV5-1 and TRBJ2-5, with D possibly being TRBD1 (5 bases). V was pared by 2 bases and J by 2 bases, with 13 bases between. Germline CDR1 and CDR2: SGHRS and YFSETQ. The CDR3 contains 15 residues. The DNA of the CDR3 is TGCGCCAGCAGCTTAACACCAGGGAATCAAGAGACCCAGTACTTC. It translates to CASSLTPGNQETQYF.

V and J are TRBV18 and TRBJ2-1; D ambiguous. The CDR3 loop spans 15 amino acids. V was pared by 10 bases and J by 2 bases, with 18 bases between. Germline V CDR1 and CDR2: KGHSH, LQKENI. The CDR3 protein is CATPVLGSTYNEQFF. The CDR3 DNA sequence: TGTGCCACCCCCGTCCTGGGGTCAACCTACAATGAGCAGTTCTTC.

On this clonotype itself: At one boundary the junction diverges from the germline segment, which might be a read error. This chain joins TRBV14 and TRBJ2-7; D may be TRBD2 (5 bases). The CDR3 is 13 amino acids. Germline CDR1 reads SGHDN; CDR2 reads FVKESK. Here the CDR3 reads CASSLHSRATHIF. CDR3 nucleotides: TGTGCCAGCAGCCTCCACTCGCGGGCCACCCATATTTTC.

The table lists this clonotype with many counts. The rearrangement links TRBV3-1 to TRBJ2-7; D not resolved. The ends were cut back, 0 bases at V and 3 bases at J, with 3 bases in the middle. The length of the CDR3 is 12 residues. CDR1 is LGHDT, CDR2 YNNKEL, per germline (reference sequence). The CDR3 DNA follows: TGTGCCAGCAGCCAAGATTTCTACGAGCAGTACTTC. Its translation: CASSQDFYEQYF.